This is a list of T cell receptor beta chains from one sample in a study of cytomegalovirus exposure and HLA in healthy donors. Here immunoSEQ multiplex PCR was the method, and the copy in TCRdb shows in-frame clones only, minus some. Of approximately 110,000 clones in the sample, roughly 70% are singletons; the top ten hold 11%. Sequencing was carried out using PBMCs. Receptors were obtained from a middle-aged man in good health and CMV-seropositive. Both conserved end residues are part of each CDR3. The D gene is left open where the match is weak. Expanded clones get a size class; other rows say once, few or many, or leave the size out.

CDR3,DNA,V,J,size,D
CAIGAGWDTGELFF,TGTGCCATCGGTGCGGGATGGGACACCGGGGAGCTGTTTTTT,TRBV10-3,TRBJ2-2,NA,NA
CASSPTPGAYEQYF,TGTGCCAGCAGCCCGACCCCGGGGGCCTACGAGCAGTACTTC,TRBV7-3,TRBJ2-7,NA,NA
CASSQEREGNNEQFF,TGTGCCAGCAGCCAGGAGCGGGAGGGTAACAATGAGCAGTTCTTC,TRBV7-3,TRBJ2-1,NA,TRBD2
CASSLKPDQPQHF,TGTGCCAGCAGTTTGAAACCAGATCAGCCCCAGCATTTT,TRBV27,TRBJ1-5,NA,NA
CASSPPGLFLQYF,TGTGCCAGCAGCCCCCCTGGGCTTTTTTTGCAGTACTTC,TRBV25-1,TRBJ2-7,few,NA
CASSVGSFGQGGEKLFF,TGTGCCAGCAGCGTAGGTTCGTTTGGACAGGGTGGCGAAAAACTGTTTTTT,TRBV9,TRBJ1-4,NA,TRBD1
CASSEQAKQPQHF,TGCGCCAGCAGTGAACAGGCGAAGCAGCCCCAGCATTTT,TRBV10-2,TRBJ1-5,NA,NA
CASSGTGLTGELFF,TGTGCCAGCAGCGGGACAGGGCTCACCGGGGAGCTGTTTTTT,TRBV5-6,TRBJ2-2,NA,TRBD1
CASSLLEGTAYEQYF,TGTGCCAGCAGCTTGTTAGAGGGTACGGCCTACGAGCAGTACTTC,TRBV5-6,TRBJ2-7,NA,NA
CASSTMTVNTEAFF,TGTGCCAGTAGTACAATGACAGTGAACACTGAAGCTTTCTTT,TRBV19,TRBJ1-1,NA,NA
CSVVKASGDYTF,TGCAGCGTTGTAAAGGCCTCGGGAGACTACACCTTC,TRBV29-1,TRBJ1-2,NA,NA
CASRRPGLRTDTQYF,TGTGCCAGCAGACGCCCCGGACTACGCACAGATACGCAGTATTTT,TRBV5-8,TRBJ2-3,NA,NA
CASSYSSGDGNTIYF,TGTGCCAGCAGTTACTCGTCAGGGGATGGAAACACCATATATTTT,TRBV6-6,TRBJ1-3,NA,NA
CASSTSPGNTEAFF,TGTGCCAGTAGTACCTCGCCAGGAAACACTGAAGCTTTCTTT,TRBV19,TRBJ1-1,NA,NA
CASSRLMNTEAFF,TGTGCCAGTAGCAGGCTGATGAACACTGAAGCTTTCTTT,TRBV19,TRBJ1-1,NA,NA
CASSQGWGLAGSAVNEQFF,TGTGCCAGCAGCCAAGGGTGGGGACTAGCGGGAAGTGCGGTCAATGAGCAGTTCTTC,TRBV7-3,TRBJ2-1,once,TRBD2
CASSLAATGLYEQYF,TGTGCCAGCAGCTTAGCTGCGACAGGCCTCTACGAGCAGTACTTC,TRBV7-9,TRBJ2-7,NA,NA
CSVELRESNNEQFF,TGCAGCGTTGAACTCCGGGAGAGTAACAATGAGCAGTTCTTC,TRBV29-1,TRBJ2-1,few,NA
CASSPTGLADNEQFF,TGTGCCAGCAGCCCCACCGGGCTAGCGGACAATGAGCAGTTCTTC,TRBV9,TRBJ2-1,once,TRBD2
CAISEAGGNQPQHF,TGTGCCATCAGTGAGGCAGGTGGCAATCAGCCCCAGCATTTT,TRBV10-3,TRBJ1-5,NA,NA
CASSETGTVYGYTF,TGTGCCAGCAGTGAAACCGGGACAGTCTATGGCTACACCTTC,TRBV9,TRBJ1-2,NA,TRBD1
CASSYTGSGTQYF,TGTGCCAGCAGTTATACAGGCTCGGGGACCCAGTACTTC,TRBV28,TRBJ2-5,NA,NA
CASRATGVNEQFF,TGTGCCAGCAGGGCGACAGGGGTCAATGAGCAGTTCTTC,TRBV2,TRBJ2-1,NA,TRBD1
CASSVTGGAGGYTF,TGTGCCAGCAGCGTAACAGGGGGCGCCGGTGGCTACACCTTC,TRBV7-9,TRBJ1-2,NA,TRBD1
CASRTGGLGEQYF,TGCGCCAGCAGGACAGGGGGGTTGGGCGAGCAGTACTTC,TRBV10-2,TRBJ2-7,NA,TRBD1
CAISETDSSYEQYF,TGTGCCATCAGTGAGACGGACAGCTCCTACGAGCAGTACTTC,TRBV10-3,TRBJ2-7,few,NA
CASSLFLAGSGELFF,TGCGCCAGCAGCTTGTTCCTAGCGGGATCCGGGGAGCTGTTTTTT,TRBV5-1,TRBJ2-2,NA,TRBD2
CSVEDPTGSYF,TGCAGCGTTGAAGACCCGACAGGGTCCTACTTC,TRBV29-1,TRBJ2-5,NA,TRBD1
CASSSRRGNYGYTF,TGTGCCAGCAGCTCCAGAAGGGGTAACTATGGCTACACCTTC,TRBV5-6,TRBJ1-2,NA,NA
CASSGQDINQPQHF,TGTGCCAGCTCAGGACAGGACATTAATCAGCCCCAGCATTTT,TRBV18,TRBJ1-5,NA,TRBD1
CASSSTSNEQFF,TGTGCCAGCAGTTCGACTAGCAATGAGCAGTTCTTC,TRBV27,TRBJ2-1,NA,NA
CASSPSVSYEQYF,TGTGCCAGCAGCCCCTCGGTCTCCTACGAGCAGTACTTC,TRBV6-5,TRBJ2-7,NA,NA
CASIPLIADTQYF,TGTGCCAGCATCCCCCTAATAGCAGATACGCAGTATTTT,TRBV6-5,TRBJ2-3,few,NA
CASSGRDRAATEAFF,TGTGCCAGCAGTGGCCGGGACAGGGCGGCCACTGAAGCTTTCTTT,TRBV6-1,TRBJ1-1,NA,TRBD1
CASSAGGQGGELFF,TGTGCCAGCAGTGCCGGGGGTCAGGGCGGGGAGCTGTTTTTT,TRBV6-1,TRBJ2-2,few,NA
CSVVQANTEAFF,TGCAGCGTTGTGCAGGCGAACACTGAAGCTTTCTTT,TRBV29-1,TRBJ1-1,NA,NA
CASSYPGDEKLFF,TGTGCCAGCAGTTACCCAGGGGACGAAAAACTGTTTTTT,TRBV6-5,TRBJ1-4,NA,NA
CASSGSGGSGNTIYF,TGTGCCAGCAGCGGATCCGGGGGCTCTGGAAACACCATATATTTT,TRBV9,TRBJ1-3,NA,NA
CASMDRDSGNTIYF,TGTGCCAGTATGGACAGGGACTCTGGAAACACCATATATTTT,TRBV25-1,TRBJ1-3,few,TRBD1
CASRHETESTEAFF,TGTGCCAGCAGACACGAGACAGAATCCACTGAAGCTTTCTTT,TRBV6-6,TRBJ1-1,NA,NA